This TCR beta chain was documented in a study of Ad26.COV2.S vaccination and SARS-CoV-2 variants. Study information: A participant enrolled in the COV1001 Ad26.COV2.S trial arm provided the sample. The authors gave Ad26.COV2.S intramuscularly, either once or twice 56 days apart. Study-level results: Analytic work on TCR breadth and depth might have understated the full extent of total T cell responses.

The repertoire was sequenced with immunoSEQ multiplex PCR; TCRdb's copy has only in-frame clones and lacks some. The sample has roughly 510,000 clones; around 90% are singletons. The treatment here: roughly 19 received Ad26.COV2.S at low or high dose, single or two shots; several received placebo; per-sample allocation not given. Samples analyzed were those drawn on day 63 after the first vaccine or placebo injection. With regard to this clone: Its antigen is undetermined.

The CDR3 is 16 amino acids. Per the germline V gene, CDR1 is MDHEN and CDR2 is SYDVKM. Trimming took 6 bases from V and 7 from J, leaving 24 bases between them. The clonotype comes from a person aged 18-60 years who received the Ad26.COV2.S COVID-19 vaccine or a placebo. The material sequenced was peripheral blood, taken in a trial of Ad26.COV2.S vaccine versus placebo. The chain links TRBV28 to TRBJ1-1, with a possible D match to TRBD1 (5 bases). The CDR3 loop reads CASSSKGAPNKNEAFF. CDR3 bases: TGTGCCAGCAGCTCTAAAGGGGCCCCGAACAAAAATGAAGCTTTCTTT.